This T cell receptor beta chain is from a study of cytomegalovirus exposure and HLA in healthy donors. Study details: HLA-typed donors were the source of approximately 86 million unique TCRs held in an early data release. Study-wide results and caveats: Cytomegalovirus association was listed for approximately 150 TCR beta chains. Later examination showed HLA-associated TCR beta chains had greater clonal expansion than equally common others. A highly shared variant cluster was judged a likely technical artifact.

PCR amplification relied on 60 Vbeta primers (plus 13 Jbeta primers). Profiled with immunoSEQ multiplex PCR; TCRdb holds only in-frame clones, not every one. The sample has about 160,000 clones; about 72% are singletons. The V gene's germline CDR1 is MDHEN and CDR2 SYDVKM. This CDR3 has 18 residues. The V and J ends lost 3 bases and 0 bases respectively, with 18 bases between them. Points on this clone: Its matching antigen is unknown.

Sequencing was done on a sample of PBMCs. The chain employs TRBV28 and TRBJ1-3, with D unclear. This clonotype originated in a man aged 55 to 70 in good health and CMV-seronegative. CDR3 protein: CASSFYSGRSNSGNTIYF. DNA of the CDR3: TGTGCCAGCAGTTTTTATAGCGGTAGATCTAACTCTGGAAACACCATATATTTT.